Below, 4 T cell receptor beta chains from the same sample are listed, as sequenced in a study of cytomegalovirus exposure and HLA in healthy donors. PCR involved 60 Vbeta and 13 Jbeta primers. Data came from immunoSEQ multiplex PCR; TCRdb stores just in-frame clones and leaves some out. The sample lists 100,000 to 150,000 clones; 77% were seen once. Sequences were obtained from PBMCs. The receptors shown here come from a human donor in good health.

The chain joins TRBV5-4 to TRBJ2-5; 7 bases align to TRBD2. The CDR3 consists of 16 residues. CDR1 is SGHNT and CDR2 is YYREEE in the germline V gene (reference sequence). Trimming cost V 4 bases and J 5 bases; bases outside gene matches: 14. The DNA of the CDR3 is TGTGCCAGCAGCCCTCCTAGCGGAGCTGTCGGGGAGACCCAGTACTTC. This translates into CASSPPSGAVGETQYF. Supplemented by reference TRBV5-4 and TRBJ2-5, the full variable domain reads ETGVTQSPTHLIKTRGQQVTLRCSSQSGHNTVSWYQQALGQGPQFIFQYYREEENGRGNFPPRFSGLQFPNYSSELNVNALELDDSALYLCASSPPSGAVGETQYFGPGTRLLVL.

The DNA for the CDR3 is TGTGCCAGCGCCCTCGGGGGGTTAAACAGCAATCAGCCCCAGCATTTT. Its translation is CASALGGLNSNQPQHF. The V call is TRBV28, the J call TRBJ1-5; TRBD1 might be the D (5 bases). The CDR3 runs to 16 residues. The germline V and J ends were trimmed by 8 bases and 1 base, with 18 bases remaining between them. CDR1 is MDHEN and CDR2 is SYDVKM in the germline V gene. Looking up the rest from reference TRBV28 and TRBJ1-5 gives the full variable domain: DVKVTQSSRYLVKRTGEKVFLECVQDMDHENMFWYRQDPGLGLRLIYFSYDVKMKEKGDIPEGYSVSREKKERFSLILESASTNQTSMYLCASALGGLNSNQPQHFGDGTRLSIL.

Here the CDR3 reads CASSPQDSNQPQHF. The CDR3 bases are TGTGCCAGCAGCCCTCAGGATAGCAATCAGCCCCAGCATTTT. This chain uses TRBV7-6 with TRBJ1-5; D uncertain. V was pared by 5 bases and J by 0 bases, with 8 bases between. The germline V gene has CDR1 SGHVS and CDR2 FNYEAQ. This CDR3 region has 14 residues.

This clone was recorded a few times. The V call is TRBV4-1, the J call TRBJ1-2, with TRBD1 matching over 7 bases. The V and J ends lost 0 bases and 7 bases, in that order; junction bases with no gene match: 5. The CDR3 sequence is 14 residues long. Looked up from germline, CDR1 is MGHRA and CDR2 is YSYEKL. The CDR3 is CASSQERQGSGYTF. Here the CDR3 DNA reads TGCGCCAGCAGCCAAGAACGACAGGGCTCTGGCTACACCTTC.